The 2 T cell receptor beta chains in this list originate from one sample, sequenced in a study of technical replicates of blood from a few donors. Repertoires were generated with immunoSEQ multiplex PCR, while TCRdb's copy carries only in-frame clones and drops some. The sample records tens of thousands of clones, approximately 93% being singletons. What was sequenced was T cells isolated from PBMCs. The receptors stem from a human donor in good health.

The chain carries TRBV10-3 and TRBJ2-2; 11 bases align to TRBD2. This CDR3 is 16 amino acids long. The V segment lost 6 bases and the J segment 2 bases; nucleotides outside the gene matches: 5. CDR1 is ENHRY and CDR2 is SYGVKD in the germline V gene. CDR3: CAIRTGLAANTGELFF. The CDR3 DNA reads as TGTGCCATCAGAACGGGACTAGCGGCCAACACCGGGGAGCTGTTTTTT.

The rearrangement links TRBV15 to TRBJ1-1; 8 bases line up with TRBD1. V was clipped by 5 bases and J by 3 bases; unmatched bases: 2. The CDR3 has 13 amino acids. Germline loops: CDR1 LNHNV, CDR2 YYDKDF (reference sequence). CDR3 sequence reads: CATSAQGDTEAFF. DNA for the CDR3: TGTGCCACCAGCGCACAGGGGGACACTGAAGCTTTCTTT.